This TCR beta chain came from a study of technical replicates of blood from a few donors. The method was immunoSEQ multiplex PCR; TCRdb's version includes in-frame clones alone and lacks a portion of them. The sample comprises 50,000 to 65,000 clones, roughly 91% of which are singletons, and around 4.8% rests with the top ten. The TCR originated in a human donor in good health. Some clones in this sample may be carry-over from other donors' samples. Specimen: PBMCs.

CDR3 nucleotide sequence: TGCGCCAGCAGCTTCTCAGGGGAGTATGGCTACACCTTC. Amino acids: CASSFSGEYGYTF. The gene calls are TRBV5-1 and TRBJ1-2; perhaps TRBD1 as D (6 bases). CDR1 SGHRS and CDR2 YFSETQ come from the germline V gene. The CDR3 totals 13 residues. V was pared by 2 bases and J by 5 bases, with 10 bases between. Complete variable domain (other parts from reference TRBV5-1 and TRBJ1-2): KAGVTQTPRYLIKTRGQQVTLSCSPISGHRSVSWYQQTPGQGLQFLFEYFSETQRNKGNFPGRFSGRQFSNSRSEMNVSTLELGDSALYLCASSFSGEYGYTFGSGTRLTVV.